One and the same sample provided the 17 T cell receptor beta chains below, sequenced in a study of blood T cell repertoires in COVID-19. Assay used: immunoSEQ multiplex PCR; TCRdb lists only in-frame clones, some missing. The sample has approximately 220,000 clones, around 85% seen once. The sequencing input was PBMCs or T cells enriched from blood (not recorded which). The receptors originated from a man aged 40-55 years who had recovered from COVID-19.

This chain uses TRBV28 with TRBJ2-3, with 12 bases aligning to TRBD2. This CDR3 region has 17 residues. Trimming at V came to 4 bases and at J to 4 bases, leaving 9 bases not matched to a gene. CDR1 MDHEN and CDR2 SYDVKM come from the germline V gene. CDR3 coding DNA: TGTGCCAGCAGTTCCCCATCTAGCGGGAGGGCGGCAGATACGCAGTATTTT. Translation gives CASSSPSSGRAADTQYF. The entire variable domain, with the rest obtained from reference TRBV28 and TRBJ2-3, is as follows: DVKVTQSSRYLVKRTGEKVFLECVQDMDHENMFWYRQDPGLGLRLIYFSYDVKMKEKGDIPEGYSVSREKKERFSLILESASTNQTSMYLCASSSPSSGRAADTQYFGPGTRLTVL.

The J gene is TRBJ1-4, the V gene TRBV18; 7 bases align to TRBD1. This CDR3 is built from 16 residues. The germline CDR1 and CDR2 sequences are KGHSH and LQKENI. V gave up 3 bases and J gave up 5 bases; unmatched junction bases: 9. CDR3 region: CASSPPNRGENEKLFF. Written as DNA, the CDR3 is TGTGCCAGCTCACCGCCGAACAGGGGTGAAAATGAAAAACTGTTTTTT.

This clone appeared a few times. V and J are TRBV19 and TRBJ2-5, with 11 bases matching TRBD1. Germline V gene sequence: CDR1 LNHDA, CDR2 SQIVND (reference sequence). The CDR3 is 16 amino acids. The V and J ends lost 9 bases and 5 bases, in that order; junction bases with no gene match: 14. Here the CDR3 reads CASDLSGQGARETQYF. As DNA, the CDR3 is TGTGCCAGCGACCTCTCAGGACAGGGGGCACGTGAGACCCAGTACTTC.

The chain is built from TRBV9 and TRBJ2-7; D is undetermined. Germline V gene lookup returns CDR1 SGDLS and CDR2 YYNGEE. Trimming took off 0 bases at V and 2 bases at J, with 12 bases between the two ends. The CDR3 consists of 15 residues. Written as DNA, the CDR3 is TGTGCCAGCAGCGTAGCCCAGGCCACTCCCTACGAGCAGTACTTC. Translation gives CASSVAQATPYEQYF.

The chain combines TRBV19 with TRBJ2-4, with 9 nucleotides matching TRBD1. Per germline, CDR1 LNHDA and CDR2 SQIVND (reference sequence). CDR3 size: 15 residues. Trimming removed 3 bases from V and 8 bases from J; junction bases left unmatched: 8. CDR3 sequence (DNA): TGTGCCAGTAGTATGAGCGGACAGGGGACATACATTCAGTACTTC. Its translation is CASSMSGQGTYIQYF.

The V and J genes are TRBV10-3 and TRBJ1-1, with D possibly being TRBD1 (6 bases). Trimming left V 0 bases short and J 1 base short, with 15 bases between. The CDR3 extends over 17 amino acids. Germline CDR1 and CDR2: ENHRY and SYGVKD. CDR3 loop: CAISESNFGQPNTEAFF. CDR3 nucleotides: TGTGCCATCAGTGAGTCGAATTTTGGACAGCCGAACACTGAAGCTTTCTTT.

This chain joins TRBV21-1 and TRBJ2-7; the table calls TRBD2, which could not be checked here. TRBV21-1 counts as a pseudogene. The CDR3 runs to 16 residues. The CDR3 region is CASSNPSGSRSYEQYF. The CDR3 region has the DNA TGTGCCAGCAGCAACCCTAGCGGGAGCAGGTCCTACGAGCAGTACTTC.

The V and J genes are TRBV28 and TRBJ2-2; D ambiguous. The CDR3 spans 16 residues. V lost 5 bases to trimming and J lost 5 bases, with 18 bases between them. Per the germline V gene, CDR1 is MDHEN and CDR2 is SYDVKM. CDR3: CASSGSSRMLTGELFF. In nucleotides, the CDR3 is TGTGCCAGCAGTGGGTCCAGCAGGATGCTGACCGGGGAGCTGTTTTTT.

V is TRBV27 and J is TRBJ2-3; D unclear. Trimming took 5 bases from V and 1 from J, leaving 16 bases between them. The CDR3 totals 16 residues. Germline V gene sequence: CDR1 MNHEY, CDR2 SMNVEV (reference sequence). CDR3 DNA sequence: TGTGCCAGCAGTCCCCCAAGGCGCGGCGGCACAGATACGCAGTATTTT. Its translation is CASSPPRRGGTDTQYF.

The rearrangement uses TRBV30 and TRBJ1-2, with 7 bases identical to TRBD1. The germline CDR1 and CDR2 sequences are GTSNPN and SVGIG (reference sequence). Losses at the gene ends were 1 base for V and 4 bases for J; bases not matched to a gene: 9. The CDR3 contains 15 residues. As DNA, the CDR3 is TGTGCCTGGAGTGGCCCCTCGACAGGGTTCTATGGCTACACCTTC. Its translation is CAWSGPSTGFYGYTF.

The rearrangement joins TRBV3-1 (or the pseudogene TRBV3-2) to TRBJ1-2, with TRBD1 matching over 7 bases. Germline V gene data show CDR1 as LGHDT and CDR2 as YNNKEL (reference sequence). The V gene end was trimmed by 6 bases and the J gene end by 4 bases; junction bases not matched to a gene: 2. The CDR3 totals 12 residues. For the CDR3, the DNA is TGTGCCAGCAGGACAGGGTCCTATGGCTACACCTTC. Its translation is CASRTGSYGYTF.

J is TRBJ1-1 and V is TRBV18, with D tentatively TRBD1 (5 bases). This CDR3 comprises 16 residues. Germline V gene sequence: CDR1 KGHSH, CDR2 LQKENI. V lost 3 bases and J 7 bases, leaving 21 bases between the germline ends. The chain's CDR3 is CASSPGGSGGSFEAFF. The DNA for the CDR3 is TGTGCCAGCTCACCCGGGGGAAGTGGCGGAAGCTTTGAAGCTTTCTTT. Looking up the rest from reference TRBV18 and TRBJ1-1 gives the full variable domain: NAGVMQNPRHLVRRRGQEARLRCSPMKGHSHVYWYRQLPEEGLKFMVYLQKENIIDESGMPKERFSAEFPKEGPSILRIQQVVRGDSAAYFCASSPGGSGGSFEAFFGQGTRLTVV.

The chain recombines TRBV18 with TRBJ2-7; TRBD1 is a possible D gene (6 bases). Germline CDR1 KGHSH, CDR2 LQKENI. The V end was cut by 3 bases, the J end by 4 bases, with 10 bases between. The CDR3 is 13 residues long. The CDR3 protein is CASSPDRQYEQYF. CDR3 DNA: TGTGCCAGCTCACCCGACAGGCAGTACGAGCAGTACTTC.

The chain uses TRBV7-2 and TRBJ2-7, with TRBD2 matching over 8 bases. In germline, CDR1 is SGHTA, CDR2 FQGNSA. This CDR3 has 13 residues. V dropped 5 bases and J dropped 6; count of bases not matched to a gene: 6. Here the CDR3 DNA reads TGTGCCAGCAGCACACCACGGGGGGGCGAGCAGTACTTC. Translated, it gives CASSTPRGGEQYF.

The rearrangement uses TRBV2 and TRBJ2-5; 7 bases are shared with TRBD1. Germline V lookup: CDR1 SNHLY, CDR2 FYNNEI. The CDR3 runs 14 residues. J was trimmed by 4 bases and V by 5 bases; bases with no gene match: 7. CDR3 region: CASSRQGGGETQYF. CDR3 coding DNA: TGTGCCAGCAGTCGACAGGGTGGAGGAGAGACCCAGTACTTC.

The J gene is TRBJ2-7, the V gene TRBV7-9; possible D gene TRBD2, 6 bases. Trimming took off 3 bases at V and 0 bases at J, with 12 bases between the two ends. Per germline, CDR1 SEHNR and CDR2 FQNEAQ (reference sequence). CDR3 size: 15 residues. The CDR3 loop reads CASSFRLGLSYEQYF. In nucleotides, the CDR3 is TGTGCCAGCAGCTTCCGACTGGGACTCTCCTACGAGCAGTACTTC.

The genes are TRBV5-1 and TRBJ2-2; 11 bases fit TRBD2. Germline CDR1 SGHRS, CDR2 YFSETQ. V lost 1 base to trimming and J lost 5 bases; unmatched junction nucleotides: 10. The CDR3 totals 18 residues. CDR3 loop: CASSLWGPSGRSTGELFF. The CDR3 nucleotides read TGCGCCAGCAGCTTGTGGGGCCCTAGCGGGAGGAGTACCGGGGAGCTGTTTTTT.